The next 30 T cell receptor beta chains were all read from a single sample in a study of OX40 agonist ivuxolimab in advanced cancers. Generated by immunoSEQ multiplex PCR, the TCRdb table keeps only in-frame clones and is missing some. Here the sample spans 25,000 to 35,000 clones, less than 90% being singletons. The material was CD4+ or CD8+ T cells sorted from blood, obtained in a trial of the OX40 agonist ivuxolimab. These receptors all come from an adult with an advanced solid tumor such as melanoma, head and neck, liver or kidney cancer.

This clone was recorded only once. CDR3: CAWSGDGEAAKNIQYF. CDR3 bases: TGTGCCTGGAGCGGAGACGGAGAGGCGGCCAAAAACATTCAGTACTTC. The chain has TRBV30 and TRBJ2-4, with D hard to call. Germline V gene sequence: CDR1 GTSNPN, CDR2 SVGIG (reference sequence). Deletions cut 3 bases from V and 1 base from J, with 16 bases between. There are 16 residues in the CDR3.

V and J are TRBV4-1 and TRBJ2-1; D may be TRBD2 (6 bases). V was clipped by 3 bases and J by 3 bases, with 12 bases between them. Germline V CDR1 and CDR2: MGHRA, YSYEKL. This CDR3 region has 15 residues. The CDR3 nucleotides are TGCGCCAGCAGCCAGGGCGGGGTAAACTACAATGAGCAGTTCTTC. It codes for CASSQGGVNYNEQFF.

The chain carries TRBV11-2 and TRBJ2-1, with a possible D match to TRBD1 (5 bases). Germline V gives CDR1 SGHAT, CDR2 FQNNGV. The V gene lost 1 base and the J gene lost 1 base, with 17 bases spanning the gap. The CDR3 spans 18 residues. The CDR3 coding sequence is TGTGCCAGCAGCTTAGCGGGTATAAGACAGATTTCCTACAATGAGCAGTTCTTC. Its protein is CASSLAGIRQISYNEQFF. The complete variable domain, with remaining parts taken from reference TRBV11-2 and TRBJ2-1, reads EAGVAQSPRYKIIEKRQSVAFWCNPISGHATLYWYQQILGQGPKLLIQFQNNGVVDDSQLPKDRFSAERLKGVDSTLKIQPAKLEDSAVYLCASSLAGIRQISYNEQFFGPGTRLTVL.

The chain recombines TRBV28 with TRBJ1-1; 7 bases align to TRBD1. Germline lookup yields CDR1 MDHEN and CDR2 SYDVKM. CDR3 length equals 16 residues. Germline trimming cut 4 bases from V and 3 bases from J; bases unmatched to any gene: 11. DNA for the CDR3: TGTGCCAGCAGTTCACCCACACATCAGGGGGACACTGAAGCTTTCTTT. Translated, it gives CASSSPTHQGDTEAFF.

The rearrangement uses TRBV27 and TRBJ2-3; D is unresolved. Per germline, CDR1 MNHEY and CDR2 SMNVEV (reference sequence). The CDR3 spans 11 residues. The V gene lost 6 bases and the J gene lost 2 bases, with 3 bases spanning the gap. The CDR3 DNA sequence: TGTGCCAGCAGGATCACAGATACGCAGTATTTT. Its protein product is CASRITDTQYF.

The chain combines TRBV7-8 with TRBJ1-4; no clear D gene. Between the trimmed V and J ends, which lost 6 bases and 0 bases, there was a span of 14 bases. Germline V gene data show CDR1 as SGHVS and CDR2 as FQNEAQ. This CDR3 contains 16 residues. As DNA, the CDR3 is TGTGCCAGCAGGCGTACGAGGCAAGCAACTAATGAAAAACTGTTTTTT. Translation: CASRRTRQATNEKLFF. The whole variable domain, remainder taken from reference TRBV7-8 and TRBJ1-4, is GAGVSQSPRYKVAKRGQDVALRCDPISGHVSLFWYQQALGQGPEFLTYFQNEAQLDKSGLPSDRFFAERPEGSVSTLKIQRTQQEDSAVYLCASRRTRQATNEKLFFGSGTQLSVL.

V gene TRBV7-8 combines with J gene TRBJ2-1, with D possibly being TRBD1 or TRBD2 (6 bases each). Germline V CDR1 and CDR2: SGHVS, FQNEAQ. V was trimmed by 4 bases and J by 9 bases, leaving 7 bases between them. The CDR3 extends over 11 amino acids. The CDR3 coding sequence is TGTGCCAGCAGCTGGGGGGCTGAGCAGTTCTTC. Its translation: CASSWGAEQFF.

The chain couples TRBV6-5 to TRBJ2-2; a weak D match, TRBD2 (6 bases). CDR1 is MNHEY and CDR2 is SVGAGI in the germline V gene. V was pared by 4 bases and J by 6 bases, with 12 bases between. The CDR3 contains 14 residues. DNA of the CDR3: TGTGCCAGCAGTTCGACTAGTATAGCCGGGGAGCTGTTTTTT. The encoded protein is CASSSTSIAGELFF.

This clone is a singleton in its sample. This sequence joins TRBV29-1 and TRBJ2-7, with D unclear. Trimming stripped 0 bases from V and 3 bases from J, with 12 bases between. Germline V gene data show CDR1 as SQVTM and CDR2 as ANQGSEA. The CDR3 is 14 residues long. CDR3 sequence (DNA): TGCAGCGTTGAAGATCTCCCACCTAGCTACGAGCAGTACTTC. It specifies CSVEDLPPSYEQYF.

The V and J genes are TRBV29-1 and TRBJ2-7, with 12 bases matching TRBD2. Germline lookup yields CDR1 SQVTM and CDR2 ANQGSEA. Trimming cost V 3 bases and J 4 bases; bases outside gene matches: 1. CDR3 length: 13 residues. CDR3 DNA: TGCAGCGTTGAGACTAGCGGGAGTTACGAGCAGTACTTC. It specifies CSVETSGSYEQYF.

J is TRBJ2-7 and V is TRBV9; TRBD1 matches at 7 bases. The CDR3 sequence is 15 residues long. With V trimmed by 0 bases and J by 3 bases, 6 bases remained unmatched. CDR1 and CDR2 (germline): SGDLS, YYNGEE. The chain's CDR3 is CASSVEGGVFYEQYF. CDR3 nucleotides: TGTGCCAGCAGCGTAGAAGGGGGCGTATTCTACGAGCAGTACTTC.

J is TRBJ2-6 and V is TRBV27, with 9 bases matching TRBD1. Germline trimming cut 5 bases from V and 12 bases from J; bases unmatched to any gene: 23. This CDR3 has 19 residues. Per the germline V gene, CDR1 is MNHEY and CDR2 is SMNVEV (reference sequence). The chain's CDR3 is CASSVGTGPTLWGGVVLTF. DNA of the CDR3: TGTGCCAGCAGTGTCGGGACAGGGCCAACTCTCTGGGGGGGAGTCGTCCTGACTTTC.

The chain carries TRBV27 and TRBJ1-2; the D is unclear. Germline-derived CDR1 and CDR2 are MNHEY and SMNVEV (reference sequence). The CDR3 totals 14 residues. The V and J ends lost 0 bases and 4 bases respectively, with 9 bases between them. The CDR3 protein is CASSLSGNGYGYTF. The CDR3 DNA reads TGTGCCAGCAGTTTATCAGGCAACGGCTATGGCTACACCTTC.

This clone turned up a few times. The CDR3 sequence: CASSPTDSKREQYF. The CDR3, as DNA: TGTGCCAGCAGTCCTACCGACTCAAAACGCGAGCAGTACTTC. This sequence joins TRBV6-5 and TRBJ2-7; D is undetermined. The CDR3 contains 14 residues. Per germline, CDR1 MNHEY and CDR2 SVGAGI. Trimming removed 5 bases at V and 6 bases at J, with 17 bases between.

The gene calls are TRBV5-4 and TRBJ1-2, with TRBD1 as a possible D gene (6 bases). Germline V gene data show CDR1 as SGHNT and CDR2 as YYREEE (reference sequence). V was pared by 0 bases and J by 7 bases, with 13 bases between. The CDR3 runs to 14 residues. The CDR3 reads CASSLVGAGAGYTF. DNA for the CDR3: TGTGCCAGCAGCTTGGTCGGGGCAGGGGCTGGCTACACCTTC.

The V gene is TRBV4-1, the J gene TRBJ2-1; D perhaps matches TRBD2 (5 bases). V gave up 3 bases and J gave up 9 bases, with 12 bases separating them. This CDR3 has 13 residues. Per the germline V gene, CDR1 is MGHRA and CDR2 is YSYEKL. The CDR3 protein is CASSQSSWVEQFF. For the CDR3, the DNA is TGCGCCAGCAGCCAGTCTAGCTGGGTTGAGCAGTTCTTC.

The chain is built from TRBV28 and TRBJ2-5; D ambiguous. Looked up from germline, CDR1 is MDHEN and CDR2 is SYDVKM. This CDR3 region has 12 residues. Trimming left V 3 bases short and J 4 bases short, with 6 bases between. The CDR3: CASSLESETQYF. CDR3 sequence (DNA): TGTGCCAGCAGTTTGGAATCAGAGACCCAGTACTTC.

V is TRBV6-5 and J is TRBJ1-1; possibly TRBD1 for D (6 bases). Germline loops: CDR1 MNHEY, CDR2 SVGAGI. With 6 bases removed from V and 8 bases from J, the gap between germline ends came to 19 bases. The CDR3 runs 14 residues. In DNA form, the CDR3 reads TGTGCCAGCAGCTTGGGGGGAGGGGGAGAGGAAGCTTTCTTT. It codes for CASSLGGGGEEAFF.

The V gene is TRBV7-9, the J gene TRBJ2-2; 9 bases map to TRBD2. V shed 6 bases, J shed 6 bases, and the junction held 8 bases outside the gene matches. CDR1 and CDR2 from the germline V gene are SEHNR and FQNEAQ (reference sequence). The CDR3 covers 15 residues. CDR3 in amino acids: CASRSTSGAPGELFF. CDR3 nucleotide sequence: TGTGCCAGCAGATCGACTAGCGGAGCTCCCGGGGAGCTGTTTTTT.

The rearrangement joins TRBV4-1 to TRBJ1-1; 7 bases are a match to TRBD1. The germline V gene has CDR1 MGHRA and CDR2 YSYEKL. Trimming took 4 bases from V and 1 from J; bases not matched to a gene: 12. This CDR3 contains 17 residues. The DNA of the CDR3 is TGCGCCAGCAGCCCCTTCCCCGGACAGGCAGAGAACACTGAAGCTTTCTTT. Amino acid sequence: CASSPFPGQAENTEAFF.

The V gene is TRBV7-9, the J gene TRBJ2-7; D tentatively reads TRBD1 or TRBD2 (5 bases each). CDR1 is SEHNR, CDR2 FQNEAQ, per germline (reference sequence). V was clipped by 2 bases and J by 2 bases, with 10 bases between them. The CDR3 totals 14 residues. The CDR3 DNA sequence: TGTGCCAGCAGCTTAAAGGGGAGCCCCTACGAGCAGTACTTC. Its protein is CASSLKGSPYEQYF. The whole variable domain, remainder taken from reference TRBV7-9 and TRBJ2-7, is DTGVSQNPRHKITKRGQNVTFRCDPISEHNRLYWYRQTLGQGPEFLTYFQNEAQLEKSRLLSDRFSAERPKGSFSTLEIQRTEQGDSAMYLCASSLKGSPYEQYFGPGTRLTVT.

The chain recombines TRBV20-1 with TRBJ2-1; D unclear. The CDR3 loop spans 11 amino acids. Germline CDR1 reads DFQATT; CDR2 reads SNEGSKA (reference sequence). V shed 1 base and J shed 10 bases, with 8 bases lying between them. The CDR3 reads CSARAVVEQFF. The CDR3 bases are TGCAGTGCTAGAGCGGTAGTGGAGCAGTTCTTC.

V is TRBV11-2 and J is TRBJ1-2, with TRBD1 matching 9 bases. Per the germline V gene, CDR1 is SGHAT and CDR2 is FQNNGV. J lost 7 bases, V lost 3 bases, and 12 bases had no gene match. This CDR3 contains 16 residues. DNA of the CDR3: TGTGCCAGCAGCTTCGTGCCGGGACAGGGATACAGTGGCTACACCTTC. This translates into CASSFVPGQGYSGYTF.

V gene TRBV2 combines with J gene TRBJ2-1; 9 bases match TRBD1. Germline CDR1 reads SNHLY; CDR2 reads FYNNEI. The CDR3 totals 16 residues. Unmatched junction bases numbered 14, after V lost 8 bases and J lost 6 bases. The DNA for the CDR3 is TGTGCCAGCTTAAGGATTTGGGACAGGGACCCCAATGAGCAGTTCTTC. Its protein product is CASLRIWDRDPNEQFF.

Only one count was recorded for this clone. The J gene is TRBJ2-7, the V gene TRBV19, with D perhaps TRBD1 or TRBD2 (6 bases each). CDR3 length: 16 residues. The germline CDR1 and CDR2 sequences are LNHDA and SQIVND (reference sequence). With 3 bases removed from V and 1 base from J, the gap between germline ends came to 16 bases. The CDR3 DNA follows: TGTGCCAGTAGTATTACCGGAGGGGGTTATTCCTACGAGCAGTACTTC. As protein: CASSITGGGYSYEQYF. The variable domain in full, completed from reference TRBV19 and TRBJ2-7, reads DGGITQSPKYLFRKEGQNVTLSCEQNLNHDAMYWYRQDPGQGLRLIYYSQIVNDFQKGDIAEGYSVSREKKESFPLTVTSAQKNPTAFYLCASSITGGGYSYEQYFGPGTRLTVT.

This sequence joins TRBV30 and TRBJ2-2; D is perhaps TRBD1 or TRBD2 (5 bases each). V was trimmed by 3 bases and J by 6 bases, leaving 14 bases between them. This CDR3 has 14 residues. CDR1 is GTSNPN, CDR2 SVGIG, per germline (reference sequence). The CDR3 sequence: CAWSFGAKAGELFF. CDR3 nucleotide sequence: TGTGCCTGGAGCTTCGGGGCCAAGGCCGGGGAGCTGTTTTTT.

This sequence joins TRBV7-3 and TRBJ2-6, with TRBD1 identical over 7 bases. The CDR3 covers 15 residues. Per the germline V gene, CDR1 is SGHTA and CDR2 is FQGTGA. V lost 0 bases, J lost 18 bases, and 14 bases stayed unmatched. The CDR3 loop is CASSLTVRTGSPGTF. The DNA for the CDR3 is TGTGCCAGCAGCTTAACGGTCCGGACAGGCTCGCCAGGGACTTTC.

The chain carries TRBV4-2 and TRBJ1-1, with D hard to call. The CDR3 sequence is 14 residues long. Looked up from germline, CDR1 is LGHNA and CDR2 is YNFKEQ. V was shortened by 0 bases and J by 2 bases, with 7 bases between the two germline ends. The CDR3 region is CASSQDHGNTEAFF. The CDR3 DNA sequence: TGTGCCAGCAGCCAAGATCACGGTAACACTGAAGCTTTCTTT.

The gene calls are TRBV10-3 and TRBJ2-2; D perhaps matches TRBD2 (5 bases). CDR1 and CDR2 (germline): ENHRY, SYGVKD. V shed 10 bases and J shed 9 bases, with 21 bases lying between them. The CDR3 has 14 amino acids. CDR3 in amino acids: CASRTLGSDRELFF. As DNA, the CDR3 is TGTGCCAGCAGGACTCTGGGGTCGGACCGGGAGCTGTTTTTT.

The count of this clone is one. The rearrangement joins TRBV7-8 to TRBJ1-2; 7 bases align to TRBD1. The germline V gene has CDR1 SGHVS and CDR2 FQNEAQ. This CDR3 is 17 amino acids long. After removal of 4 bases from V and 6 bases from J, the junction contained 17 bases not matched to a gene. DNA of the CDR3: TGTGCCAGCAGCTCCGCCTCCGGCGGGACAGCGAAAGATGGCTACACCTTC. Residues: CASSSASGGTAKDGYTF.